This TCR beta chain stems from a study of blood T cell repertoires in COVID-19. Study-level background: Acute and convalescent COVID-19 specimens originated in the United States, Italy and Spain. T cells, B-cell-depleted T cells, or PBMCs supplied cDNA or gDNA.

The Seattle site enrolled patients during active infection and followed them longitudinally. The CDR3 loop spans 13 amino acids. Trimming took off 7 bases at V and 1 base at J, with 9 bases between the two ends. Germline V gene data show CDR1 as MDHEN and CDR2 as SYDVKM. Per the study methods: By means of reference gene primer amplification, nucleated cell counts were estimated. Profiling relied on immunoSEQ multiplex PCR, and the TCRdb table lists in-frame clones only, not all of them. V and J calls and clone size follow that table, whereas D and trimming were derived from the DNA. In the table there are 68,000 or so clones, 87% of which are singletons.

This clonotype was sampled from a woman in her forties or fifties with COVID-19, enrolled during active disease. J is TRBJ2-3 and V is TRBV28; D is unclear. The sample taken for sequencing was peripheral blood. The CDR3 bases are TGTGCCAGCATCAGGATAGGCACAGATACGCAGTATTTT. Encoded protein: CASIRIGTDTQYF.